Included here is one TCR beta chain sequence, with context. No antigen is known for it. These data originate in a study of OX40 agonist ivuxolimab in advanced cancers. Study-wide context: A history of anti-PD-1, anti-PD-L1 or anti-CTLA-4 therapy was acceptable, and approximately 41% had some. Study-level points and caveats: CD4+ and CD8+ blood T cells expanded clonally by week 6 at 0.1 to 3.0 mg/kg.

Sequenced by immunoSEQ multiplex PCR; TCRdb stores in-frame clones only, minus some. The data hold roughly 65,000 clones, with approximately 89% observed a single time. The germline V and J ends were trimmed by 4 bases and 5 bases, with 7 bases remaining between them. The CDR3 extends over 12 amino acids. Germline CDR1 is SGHKS and CDR2 is YYEKEE (reference sequence). Sequenced material: CD4+ or CD8+ T cells sorted from blood, taken in a trial of the OX40 agonist ivuxolimab. The source of this sequence is an adult with an advanced solid tumor such as melanoma, head and neck, liver or kidney cancer. The chain uses TRBV5-5 and TRBJ2-1; possibly TRBD1 for D (5 bases). CDR3 sequence (DNA): TGTGCCAGCAGCCAGGGCCACAATGAGCAGTTCTTC. As protein: CASSQGHNEQFF.